The 18 T cell receptor beta chains reported below all come from one sample, sequenced in a study of blood T cell repertoires in COVID-19. Repertoires were generated with immunoSEQ multiplex PCR, while TCRdb's copy carries only in-frame clones and drops some. The data hold about 280,000 clones, with 80% to 85% observed a single time. Sequences were obtained from PBMCs or T cells enriched from blood (not recorded which). These receptors all come from a man in his forties who had been exposed to COVID-19.

CDR3 sequence reads: CASSVPGKETQYF. In DNA, the CDR3 is TGTGCCAGCAGCGTCCCGGGAAAGGAGACCCAGTACTTC. V and J are TRBV9 and TRBJ2-5; weak D call: TRBD2 (5 bases). There are 13 residues in the CDR3. The germline CDR1 and CDR2 sequences are SGDLS and YYNGEE. With 2 bases removed from V and 5 bases from J, the gap between germline ends came to 10 bases.

This clone appeared once. This chain connects TRBV6-5 to TRBJ2-5; maybe TRBD2 (6 bases). Per germline, CDR1 MNHEY and CDR2 SVGAGI. Between the trimmed V and J ends, which lost 9 bases and 2 bases, there was a span of 16 bases. CDR3 length: 14 amino acids. This CDR3 is CASVTGALQETQYF. Written as DNA, the CDR3 is TGTGCCAGTGTGACGGGAGCCCTACAAGAGACCCAGTACTTC.

The chain employs TRBV28 and TRBJ1-2, with D possibly TRBD1 on 6 matching bases. V was clipped by 6 bases and J by 8 bases, with 19 bases between them. The germline V gene encodes CDR1 MDHEN and CDR2 SYDVKM. The CDR3 extends over 14 amino acids. The CDR3 DNA is TGTGCCAGCAGGGAGAGGGGGTACTGGGGCGGCTACACCTTC. Encoded protein: CASRERGYWGGYTF.

The chain has TRBV24-1 and TRBJ1-5; unclear D gene. In germline, CDR1 is KGHDR, CDR2 SFDVKD. CDR3 size: 14 residues. Trimming took off 4 bases at V and 6 bases at J, with 12 bases between the two ends. As DNA, the CDR3 is TGTGCCACCAGTGACCCAGGTGTGGCTCAGCCCCAGCATTTT. Its protein product is CATSDPGVAQPQHF.

This clone came up once. This chain uses TRBV11-2 with TRBJ2-3; a weak D match, TRBD1 (6 bases). Germline V gene data show CDR1 as SGHAT and CDR2 as FQNNGV. V was cut by 5 bases and J by 0 bases, with 24 bases left in between. The CDR3 runs 19 residues. The chain's CDR3 is CASSTRGMGASGSTDTQYF. The CDR3, as DNA: TGTGCCAGCAGCACCCGCGGTATGGGGGCGTCGGGGAGCACAGATACGCAGTATTTT.

V usage is TRBV5-4 and J usage is TRBJ2-7; D might be TRBD2 (5 bases). V was cut by 1 base and J by 5 bases, with 10 bases left in between. The CDR3 totals 13 residues. Germline V gene data show CDR1 as SGHNT and CDR2 as YYREEE (reference sequence). CDR3: CASSLMSGNEQYF. CDR3 DNA: TGTGCCAGCAGCTTGATGTCGGGAAACGAGCAGTACTTC.

This chain links TRBV29-1 with TRBJ1-2; no definite D call. CDR3 length equals 12 residues. With 5 bases removed from V and 2 bases from J, the gap between germline ends came to 9 bases. Germline-derived CDR1 and CDR2 are SQVTM and ANQGSEA. The CDR3 reads CSVQYGNYGYTF. The CDR3 DNA is TGCAGCGTTCAATACGGGAACTATGGCTACACCTTC.

The chain employs TRBV5-1 and TRBJ1-2; 8 bases match TRBD1. After removal of 4 bases from V and 1 base from J, the junction contained 6 bases not matched to a gene. Germline loops: CDR1 SGHRS, CDR2 YFSETQ. The CDR3 length is 15 residues. CDR3 loop: CASSVQGGNNYGYTF. CDR3 nucleotide sequence: TGCGCCAGCAGCGTACAGGGGGGAAATAACTATGGCTACACCTTC.

V is TRBV12-3 or TRBV12-4 and J is TRBJ2-7; D remains ambiguous. The V gene lost 2 bases and the J gene lost 3 bases, with 5 bases spanning the gap. The CDR3 totals 12 residues. In nucleotides, the CDR3 is TGTGCCAGCAGTTTACGCAGCTACGAGCAGTACTTC. Translated: CASSLRSYEQYF.

This clone was found a few times. The rearrangement uses TRBV2 and TRBJ1-4; 7 nucleotides line up with TRBD1. This CDR3 spans 15 amino acids. Per germline, CDR1 SNHLY and CDR2 FYNNEI. Unmatched junction bases numbered 8, after V lost 10 bases and J lost 0 bases. In DNA, the CDR3 is TGTGCCACACTCCTCGGACAGGCAACTAATGAAAAACTGTTTTTT. It yields the protein CATLLGQATNEKLFF. The variable domain in full, with the rest retrieved from reference TRBV2 and TRBJ1-4, is EPEVTQTPSHQVTQMGQEVILRCVPISNHLYFYWYRQILGQKVEFLVSFYNNEISEKSEIFDDQFSVERPDGSNFTLKIRSTKLEDSAMYFCATLLGQATNEKLFFGSGTQLSVL.

This clone is a singleton in its sample. The chain is built from TRBV29-1 and TRBJ1-3, with 7 bases that match TRBD1. Per germline, CDR1 SQVTM and CDR2 ANQGSEA. V shed 7 bases, J shed 0 bases, and the junction held 15 bases outside the gene matches. The CDR3 spans 17 residues. The CDR3 nucleotides are TGCAGCGCTAAGCTGACAGGGTCCCCTCTCTCTGGAAACACCATATATTTT. It encodes CSAKLTGSPLSGNTIYF.

This chain joins TRBV5-1 and TRBJ1-5; D might be TRBD1 (6 bases). V gave up 0 bases and J gave up 4 bases, with 11 bases separating them. The CDR3 totals 15 residues. Germline CDR1 SGHRS, CDR2 YFSETQ. The CDR3 DNA reads as TGCGCCAGCAGCTTGGAGGGACAAACTAATCAGCCCCAGCATTTT. Its translation: CASSLEGQTNQPQHF.

The chain combines TRBV10-3 with TRBJ2-7, with D perhaps matching TRBD2 (5 bases). V was cut by 0 bases and J by 7 bases, with 16 bases left in between. CDR1 is ENHRY, CDR2 SYGVKD, per germline. The CDR3 is 15 amino acids. The CDR3 DNA follows: TGTGCCATCAGTGAGTCGGGAGTTGGTACGAGGGAGCAGTACTTC. This encodes CAISESGVGTREQYF.

The chain combines TRBV19 with TRBJ1-1, with 8 bases identical to TRBD1. The CDR3 extends over 14 amino acids. With 10 bases clipped from V and 1 base from J, the junction kept 8 bases outside the gene matches. CDR1 and CDR2 from the germline V gene are LNHDA and SQIVND (reference sequence). CDR3 residues: CATGSGGANTEAFF. CDR3 coding DNA: TGTGCCACAGGATCAGGGGGCGCGAACACTGAAGCTTTCTTT.

This chain uses TRBV6-5 with TRBJ2-1; 14 bases map to TRBD2. The V gene end was trimmed by 6 bases and the J gene end by 10 bases; junction bases not matched to a gene: 8. Germline lookup yields CDR1 MNHEY and CDR2 SVGAGI. The CDR3 has 15 amino acids. In DNA form, the CDR3 reads TGTGCCAGCAGCCGGGGACTAGCGGGAGCGGGGGAGCAGTTCTTC. It specifies CASSRGLAGAGEQFF.

A few counts support this clone. The V call is TRBV6-5, the J call TRBJ1-5; D is uncertain. The CDR3 is made up of 16 amino acids. Germline loops: CDR1 MNHEY, CDR2 SVGAGI. V lost 0 bases and J 0 bases, leaving 9 bases between the germline ends. The CDR3 here is CASSYSPVSSNQPQHF. The CDR3 nucleotides are TGTGCCAGCAGTTACTCACCTGTTAGTAGCAATCAGCCCCAGCATTTT.

This rearrangement joins TRBV5-1 to TRBJ2-1; 9 bases are shared with TRBD2. The CDR3 runs to 17 residues. With V trimmed by 4 bases and J by 7 bases, 15 bases remained unmatched. Germline-derived CDR1 and CDR2 are SGHRS and YFSETQ. The CDR3 DNA reads TGCGCCAGCAGCAGGGCTGAGCTAGCGGGAAATGGGAATGAGCAGTTCTTC. Translation gives CASSRAELAGNGNEQFF. Complete variable domain (other parts from reference TRBV5-1 and TRBJ2-1): KAGVTQTPRYLIKTRGQQVTLSCSPISGHRSVSWYQQTPGQGLQFLFEYFSETQRNKGNFPGRFSGRQFSNSRSEMNVSTLELGDSALYLCASSRAELAGNGNEQFFGPGTRLTVL.

The chain is built from TRBV19 and TRBJ1-6, with 7 bases that match TRBD1. The CDR3 runs to 13 residues. Germline trimming cut 10 bases from V and 9 bases from J; bases unmatched to any gene: 9. Looked up from germline, CDR1 is LNHDA and CDR2 is SQIVND (reference sequence). The CDR3, as DNA: TGTGCCACCGCAGGGACAGTGGCTTCACCCCTCCACTTT. Its protein is CATAGTVASPLHF.